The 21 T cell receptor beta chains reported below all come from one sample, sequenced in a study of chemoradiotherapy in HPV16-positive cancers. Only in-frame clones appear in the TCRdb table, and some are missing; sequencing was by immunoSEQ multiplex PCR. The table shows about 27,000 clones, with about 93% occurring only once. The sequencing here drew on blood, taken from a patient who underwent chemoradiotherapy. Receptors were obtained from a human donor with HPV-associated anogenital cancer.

CDR3 coding DNA: TGTGCCAGCAGCTTCGACGGGGCCTCAGAGACCCAGTACTTC. It specifies CASSFDGASETQYF. This rearrangement joins TRBV11-3 to TRBJ2-5; D is possibly TRBD1 or TRBD2 (5 bases each). The CDR3 covers 14 residues. The germline V gene encodes CDR1 SGHNT and CDR2 YENEEA. The ends were cut back, 3 bases at V and 4 bases at J, with 12 bases in the middle.

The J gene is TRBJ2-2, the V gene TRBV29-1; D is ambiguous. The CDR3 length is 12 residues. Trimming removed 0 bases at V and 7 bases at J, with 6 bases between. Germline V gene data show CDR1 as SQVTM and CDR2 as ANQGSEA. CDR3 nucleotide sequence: TGCAGCGTTGAAGATCCTGACGGGGAGCTGTTTTTT. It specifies CSVEDPDGELFF.

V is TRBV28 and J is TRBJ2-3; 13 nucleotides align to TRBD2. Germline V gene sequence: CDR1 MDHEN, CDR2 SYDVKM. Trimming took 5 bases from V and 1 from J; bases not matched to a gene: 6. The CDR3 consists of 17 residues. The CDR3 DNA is TGTGCCAGCAGTGGTGGGACTAGCGGGACCCGCACAGATACGCAGTATTTT. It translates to CASSGGTSGTRTDTQYF. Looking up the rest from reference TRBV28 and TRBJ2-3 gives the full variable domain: DVKVTQSSRYLVKRTGEKVFLECVQDMDHENMFWYRQDPGLGLRLIYFSYDVKMKEKGDIPEGYSVSREKKERFSLILESASTNQTSMYLCASSGGTSGTRTDTQYFGPGTRLTVL.

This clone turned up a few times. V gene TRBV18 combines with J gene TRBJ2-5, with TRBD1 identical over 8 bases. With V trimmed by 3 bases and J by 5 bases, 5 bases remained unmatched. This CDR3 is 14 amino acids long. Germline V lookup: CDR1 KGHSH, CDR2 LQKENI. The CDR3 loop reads CASSPWDRRETQYF. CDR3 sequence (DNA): TGTGCCAGCTCACCCTGGGACAGGAGGGAGACCCAGTACTTC. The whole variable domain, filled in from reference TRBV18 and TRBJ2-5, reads NAGVMQNPRHLVRRRGQEARLRCSPMKGHSHVYWYRQLPEEGLKFMVYLQKENIIDESGMPKERFSAEFPKEGPSILRIQQVVRGDSAAYFCASSPWDRRETQYFGPGTRLLVL.

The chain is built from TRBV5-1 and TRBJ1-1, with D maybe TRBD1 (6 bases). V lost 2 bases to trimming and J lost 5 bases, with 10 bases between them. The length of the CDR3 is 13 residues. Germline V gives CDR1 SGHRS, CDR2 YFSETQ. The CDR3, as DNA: TGCGCCAGCAGCTTTGACAGGAGAACTGAAGCTTTCTTT. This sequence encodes CASSFDRRTEAFF. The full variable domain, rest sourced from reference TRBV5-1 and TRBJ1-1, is KAGVTQTPRYLIKTRGQQVTLSCSPISGHRSVSWYQQTPGQGLQFLFEYFSETQRNKGNFPGRFSGRQFSNSRSEMNVSTLELGDSALYLCASSFDRRTEAFFGQGTRLTVV.

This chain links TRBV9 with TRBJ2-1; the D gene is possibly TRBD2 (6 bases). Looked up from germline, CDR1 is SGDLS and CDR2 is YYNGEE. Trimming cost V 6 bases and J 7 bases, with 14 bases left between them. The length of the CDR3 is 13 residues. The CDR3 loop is CASNLGSGNEQFF. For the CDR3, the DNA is TGTGCCAGCAACCTCGGGAGTGGGAATGAGCAGTTCTTC.

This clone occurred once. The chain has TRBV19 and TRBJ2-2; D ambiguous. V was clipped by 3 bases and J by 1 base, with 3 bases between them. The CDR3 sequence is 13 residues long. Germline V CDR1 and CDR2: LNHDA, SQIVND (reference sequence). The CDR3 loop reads CASSIENTGELFF. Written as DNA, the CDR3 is TGTGCCAGTAGTATTGAGAACACCGGGGAGCTGTTTTTT. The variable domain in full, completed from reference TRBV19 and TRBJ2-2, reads DGGITQSPKYLFRKEGQNVTLSCEQNLNHDAMYWYRQDPGQGLRLIYYSQIVNDFQKGDIAEGYSVSREKKESFPLTVTSAQKNPTAFYLCASSIENTGELFFGEGSRLTVL.

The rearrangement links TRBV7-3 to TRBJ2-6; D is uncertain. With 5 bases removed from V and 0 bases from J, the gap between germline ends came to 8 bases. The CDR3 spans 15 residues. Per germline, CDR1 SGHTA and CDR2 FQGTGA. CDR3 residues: CASSPRNSGANVLTF. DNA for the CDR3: TGTGCCAGCAGCCCCCGTAACTCTGGGGCCAACGTCCTGACTTTC.

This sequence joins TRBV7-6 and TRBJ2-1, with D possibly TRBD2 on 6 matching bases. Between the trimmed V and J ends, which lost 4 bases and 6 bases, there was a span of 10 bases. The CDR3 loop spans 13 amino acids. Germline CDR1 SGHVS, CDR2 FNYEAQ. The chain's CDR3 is CASSYGRSNEQFF. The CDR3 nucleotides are TGTGCCAGCAGCTACGGGAGATCCAATGAGCAGTTCTTC.

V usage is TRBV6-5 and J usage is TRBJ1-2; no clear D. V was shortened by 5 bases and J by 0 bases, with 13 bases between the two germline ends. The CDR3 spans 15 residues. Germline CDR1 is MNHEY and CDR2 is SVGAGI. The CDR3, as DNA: TGTGCCAGCAGTAGGACGGCCGCGGCTAACTATGGCTACACCTTC. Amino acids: CASSRTAAANYGYTF.

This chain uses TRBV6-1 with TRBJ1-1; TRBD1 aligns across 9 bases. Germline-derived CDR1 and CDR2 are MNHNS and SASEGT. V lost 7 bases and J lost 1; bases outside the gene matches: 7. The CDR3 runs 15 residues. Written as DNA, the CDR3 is TGTGCCAGCACCCCGTCGGGACAGGGGAACACTGAAGCTTTCTTT. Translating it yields CASTPSGQGNTEAFF.

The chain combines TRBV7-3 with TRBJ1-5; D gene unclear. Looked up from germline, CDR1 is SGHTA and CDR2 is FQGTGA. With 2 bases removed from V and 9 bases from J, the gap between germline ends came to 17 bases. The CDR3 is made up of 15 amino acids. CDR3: CASSLSSSRAGPQHF. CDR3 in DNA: TGTGCCAGCAGCTTATCTTCCTCTCGGGCGGGGCCCCAGCATTTT.

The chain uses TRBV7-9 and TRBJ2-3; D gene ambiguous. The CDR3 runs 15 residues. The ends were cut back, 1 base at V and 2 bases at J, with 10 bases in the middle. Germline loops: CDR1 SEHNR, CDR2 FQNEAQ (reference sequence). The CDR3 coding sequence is TGTGCCAGCAGCTTAGGACTTATTTCCACAGATACGCAGTATTTT. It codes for CASSLGLISTDTQYF.

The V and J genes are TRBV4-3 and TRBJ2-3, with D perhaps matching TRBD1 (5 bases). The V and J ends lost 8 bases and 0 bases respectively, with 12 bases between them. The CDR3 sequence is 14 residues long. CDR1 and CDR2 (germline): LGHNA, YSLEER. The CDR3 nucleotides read TGCGCCAGCTCCCTAGGGGTCAGCACAGATACGCAGTATTTT. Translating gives CASSLGVSTDTQYF.

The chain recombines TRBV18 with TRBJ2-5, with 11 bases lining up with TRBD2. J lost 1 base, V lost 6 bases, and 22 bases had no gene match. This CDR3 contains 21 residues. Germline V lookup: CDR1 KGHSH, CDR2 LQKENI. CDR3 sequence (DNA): TGTGCCAGCTCGCCCCAGGGCGCTCGGGCTAGCGGGAGGACCCGCCAAGAGACCCAGTACTTC. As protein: CASSPQGARASGRTRQETQYF.

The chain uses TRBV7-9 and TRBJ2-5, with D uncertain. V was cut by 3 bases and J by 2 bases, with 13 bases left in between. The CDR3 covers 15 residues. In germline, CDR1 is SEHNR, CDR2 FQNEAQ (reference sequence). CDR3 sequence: CASSFGRDGQETQYF. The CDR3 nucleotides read TGTGCCAGCAGCTTTGGAAGAGACGGTCAAGAGACCCAGTACTTC.

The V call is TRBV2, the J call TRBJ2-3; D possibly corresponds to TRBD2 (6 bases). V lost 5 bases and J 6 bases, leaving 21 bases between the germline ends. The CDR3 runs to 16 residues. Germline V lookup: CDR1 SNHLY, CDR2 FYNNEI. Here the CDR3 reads CASSRNGGLVADTQYF. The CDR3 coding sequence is TGTGCCAGCAGTCGAAATGGGGGGTTGGTGGCGGATACGCAGTATTTT.

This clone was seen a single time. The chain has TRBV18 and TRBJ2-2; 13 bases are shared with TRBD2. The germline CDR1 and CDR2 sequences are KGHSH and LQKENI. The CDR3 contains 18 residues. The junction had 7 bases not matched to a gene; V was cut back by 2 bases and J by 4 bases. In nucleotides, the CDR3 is TGTGCCAGCTCACCAGCCGGACTAGCGGGAGTAGGCACCGGGGAGCTGTTTTTT. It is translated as CASSPAGLAGVGTGELFF.

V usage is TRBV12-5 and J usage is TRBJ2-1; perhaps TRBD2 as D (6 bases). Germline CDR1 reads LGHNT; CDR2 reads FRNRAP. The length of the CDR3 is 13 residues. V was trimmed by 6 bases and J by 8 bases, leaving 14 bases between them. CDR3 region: CASGVGGVYEQFF. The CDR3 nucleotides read TGTGCTAGTGGCGTCGGAGGGGTGTATGAGCAGTTCTTC.

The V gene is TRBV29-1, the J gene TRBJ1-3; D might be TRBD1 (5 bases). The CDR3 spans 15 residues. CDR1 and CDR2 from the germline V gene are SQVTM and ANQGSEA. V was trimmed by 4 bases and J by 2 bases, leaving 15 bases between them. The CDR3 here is CSVAFAETAGNTIYF. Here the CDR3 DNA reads TGCAGCGTTGCGTTTGCAGAGACAGCTGGAAACACCATATATTTT. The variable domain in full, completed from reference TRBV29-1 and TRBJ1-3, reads SAVISQKPSRDICQRGTSLTIQCQVDSQVTMMFWYRQQPGQSLTLIATANQGSEATYESGFVIDKFPISRPNLTFSTLTVSNMSPEDSSIYLCSVAFAETAGNTIYFGEGSWLTVV.

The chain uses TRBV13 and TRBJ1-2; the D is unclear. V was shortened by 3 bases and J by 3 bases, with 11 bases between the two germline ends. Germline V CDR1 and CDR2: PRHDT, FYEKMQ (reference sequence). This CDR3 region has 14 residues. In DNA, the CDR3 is TGTGCCAGCAGCTTCGGGTCGGTCCACTATGGCTACACCTTC. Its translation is CASSFGSVHYGYTF. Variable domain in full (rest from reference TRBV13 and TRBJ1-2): AAGVIQSPRHLIKEKRETATLKCYPIPRHDTVYWYQQGPGQDPQFLISFYEKMQSDKGSIPDRFSAQQFSDYHSELNMSSLELGDSALYFCASSFGSVHYGYTFGSGTRLTVV.